This TCR beta chain stems from a study of T cell responses to AZD1222 COVID-19 vaccine. The germline V gene encodes CDR1 LGHDT and CDR2 YNNKEL (reference sequence). This CDR3 contains 14 residues. Trimming removed 5 bases from V and 5 bases from J; junction bases left unmatched: 6. Assay: immunoSEQ multiplex PCR; the TCRdb copy retains only in-frame clones and omits some. The sample holds about 160,000 clones, under 95% seen once. Sequences were derived from peripheral blood, sampled on day 0 of MenACWY control vaccination. The receptor was derived from an adult in good health. The rearrangement links TRBV3-1 (or the pseudogene TRBV3-2) to TRBJ1-5; 7 bases fit TRBD1. CDR3 protein: CASSKQQGHQPQHF. DNA of the CDR3: TGTGCCAGCAGCAAGCAACAGGGGCATCAGCCCCAGCATTTT.